These 29 T cell receptor beta chains were sequenced from one sample in a study of cytomegalovirus exposure and HLA in healthy donors. With 60 Vbeta and 13 Jbeta primers, the PCR was carried out. Assay: immunoSEQ multiplex PCR; the TCRdb copy retains only in-frame clones and omits some. Of about 87,000 clones in the sample, about four fifths were seen once. Material for sequencing was PBMCs. These receptors were taken from a woman between 40 and 50 years old in good health and CMV-seronegative.

The gene calls are TRBV5-4 and TRBJ2-7; 16 bases fit TRBD2. Germline loops: CDR1 SGHNT, CDR2 YYREEE (reference sequence). The length of the CDR3 is 17 residues. The J segment lost 6 bases and the V segment lost 4 bases, leaving 10 bases of the junction unmatched. CDR3 region: CASSKQSGTSGGGEQYF. The CDR3 DNA reads as TGTGCCAGCAGCAAACAATCCGGGACTAGCGGGGGGGGCGAGCAGTACTTC.

CDR3: CASSYVGGLAYEQYF. The CDR3 nucleotides are TGTGCCAGCAGTTACGTGGGGGGGCTAGCCTACGAGCAGTACTTC. The rearrangement uses TRBV6-5 and TRBJ2-7; possible D gene TRBD2, 7 bases. The ends were cut back, 2 bases at V and 2 bases at J, with 13 bases in the middle. CDR3 length: 15 amino acids. Germline V gives CDR1 MNHEY, CDR2 SVGAGI.

This rearrangement joins TRBV30 to TRBJ1-2, with D unclear. The CDR3 loop spans 12 amino acids. CDR1 and CDR2 from the germline V gene are GTSNPN and SVGIG (reference sequence). The ends were cut back, 0 bases at V and 4 bases at J, with 6 bases in the middle. The CDR3, as DNA: TGTGCCTGGAGTGTCTCCAGCTATGGCTACACCTTC. Its protein product is CAWSVSSYGYTF.

The V gene is TRBV7-3, the J gene TRBJ2-3, with TRBD2 matching 11 bases. The length of the CDR3 is 17 residues. J lost 0 bases, V lost 4 bases, and 6 bases had no gene match. CDR1 is SGHTA and CDR2 is FQGTGA in the germline V gene. The CDR3 is CASSSGLADASTDTQYF. The DNA of the CDR3 is TGTGCCAGCAGCTCGGGACTAGCGGATGCTAGCACAGATACGCAGTATTTT.

DNA for the CDR3: TGTGCCAGCAGCTTACGGCGGTCCTATAATTCACCCCTCCACTTT. Residues: CASSLRRSYNSPLHF. The V gene is TRBV7-2, the J gene TRBJ1-6; D uncertain. The CDR3 spans 15 residues. Germline CDR1 SGHTA, CDR2 FQGNSA. V was cut by 2 bases and J by 1 base, with 6 bases left in between.

The V gene is TRBV4-1, the J gene TRBJ1-4; tentative D call: TRBD1 (6 bases). The germline V gene encodes CDR1 MGHRA and CDR2 YSYEKL. The CDR3 has 15 amino acids. V lost 3 bases to trimming and J lost 3 bases, with 11 bases between them. This CDR3 is CASSHPGQANEKLFF. The CDR3 coding sequence is TGCGCCAGCAGCCACCCGGGACAAGCTAATGAAAAACTGTTTTTT.

The rearrangement uses TRBV18 and TRBJ2-5; 15 nucleotides match TRBD2. The junction had 8 bases not matched to a gene; V was cut back by 4 bases and J by 2 bases. Per the germline V gene, CDR1 is KGHSH and CDR2 is LQKENI. This CDR3 spans 18 amino acids. The CDR3 DNA reads as TGTGCCAGCTCACATGGACTAGCGGGGGGGCAAGAGCAAGAGACCCAGTACTTC. As protein: CASSHGLAGGQEQETQYF.

The chain couples TRBV4-2 to TRBJ2-2, with 8 bases matching TRBD1. The germline gives CDR1 LGHNA, CDR2 YNFKEQ. V lost 0 bases, J lost 13 bases, and 4 bases stayed unmatched. This CDR3 is 13 amino acids long. CDR3: CASSQEGQGGLFF. The CDR3 DNA sequence: TGTGCCAGCAGCCAAGAAGGACAGGGTGGGCTGTTTTTT.

This chain joins TRBV23-1 and TRBJ1-1; D not certain. TRBV23-1 is an open reading frame, and its role is uncertain. Trimming cost V 0 bases and J 4 bases, with 12 bases left between them. The CDR3 is 15 residues long. This CDR3 reads CASSQSTGVGTEAFF. The DNA for the CDR3 is TGCGCCAGCAGTCAATCTACCGGGGTTGGCACTGAAGCTTTCTTT.

J is TRBJ1-4 and V is TRBV15, with 10 bases identical to TRBD1. The CDR3 contains 14 residues. The V gene's germline CDR1 is LNHNV and CDR2 YYDKDF (reference sequence). The V and J ends lost 5 bases and 10 bases, in that order; junction bases with no gene match: 7. CDR3 protein: CATSQGQGTRKLFF. DNA for the CDR3: TGTGCCACCAGCCAGGGACAGGGGACACGAAAACTGTTTTTT.

Regarding this clone: An end of the junction differs from the germline gene, which may be a read error. The chain couples TRBV30 to TRBJ1-2; 11 positions match TRBD1. This CDR3 has 16 amino acids. Germline values: CDR1 GTSNPN, CDR2 SVGIG (reference sequence). The CDR3 sequence: CAWSVRGQGGIYGYPF. The CDR3, as DNA: TGTGCCTGGAGTGTACGGGGACAGGGGGGGATCTATGGCTACCCCTTC.

DNA of the CDR3: TGTGCCAGCTCCGAGGGCAACTATGGCTACACCTTC. It translates to CASSEGNYGYTF. The chain uses TRBV9 and TRBJ1-2; no clear D. Germline V lookup: CDR1 SGDLS, CDR2 YYNGEE. V lost 7 bases and J 2 bases, leaving 9 bases between the germline ends. The CDR3 runs 12 residues.

The chain couples TRBV7-9 to TRBJ1-5; TRBD1 matches 9 bases. Looked up from germline, CDR1 is SEHNR and CDR2 is FQNEAQ (reference sequence). J was trimmed by 7 bases and V by 4 bases; bases with no gene match: 5. CDR3 size: 14 residues. CDR3 loop: CASSSGTGIQPQHF. The CDR3 bases are TGTGCCAGCAGCTCCGGGACAGGGATCCAGCCCCAGCATTTT.

The genes are TRBV7-2 and TRBJ1-5; 7 bases line up with TRBD1. The ends lost 5 bases at V and 4 bases at J; junction bases unmatched: 5. The V gene's germline CDR1 is SGHTA and CDR2 FQGNSA. The CDR3 length is 14 residues. The CDR3: CASSLGQPNQPQHF. The CDR3 DNA reads as TGTGCCAGCAGCCTGGGACAGCCGAATCAGCCCCAGCATTTT.

This clone was observed a single time. This chain uses TRBV30 with TRBJ2-4; D uncertain. From germline, CDR1 is GTSNPN and CDR2 SVGIG (reference sequence). The CDR3 has 12 amino acids. V was cut by 5 bases and J by 8 bases, with 13 bases left in between. For the CDR3, the DNA is TGTGCCTGGGCCGATCCCGGGTACATTCAGTACTTC. This gives the protein CAWADPGYIQYF.

This chain connects TRBV5-3 to TRBJ1-1; D uncertain. TRBV5-3 carries the ORF label, with uncertain function. This CDR3 is built from 15 residues. The ends were cut back, 6 bases at V and 5 bases at J, with 20 bases in the middle. The CDR3 reads CARIEGEFTKTEAFF. The CDR3 DNA reads TGTGCCAGAATTGAAGGAGAGTTCACAAAGACTGAAGCTTTCTTT.

The V gene is TRBV15, the J gene TRBJ1-5, with D unresolved. The V gene's germline CDR1 is LNHNV and CDR2 YYDKDF (reference sequence). The germline V and J ends were trimmed by 0 bases and 2 bases, with 5 bases remaining between them. This CDR3 region has 14 residues. In nucleotides, the CDR3 is TGTGCCACCAGCAGAGATCTAGGCAATCAGCCCCAGCATTTT. Translation gives CATSRDLGNQPQHF.

The gene calls are TRBV5-1 and TRBJ2-3; TRBD1 matches at 9 bases. V lost 4 bases to trimming and J lost 1 base; unmatched junction nucleotides: 10. CDR3 size: 17 residues. The germline CDR1 and CDR2 sequences are SGHRS and YFSETQ. The CDR3 nucleotides read TGCGCCAGCAGCACCCGAGGACAGGGGCGAGGCACAGATACGCAGTATTTT. It is translated as CASSTRGQGRGTDTQYF.

This chain links TRBV5-4 with TRBJ2-7; D perhaps matches TRBD1 (5 bases). The V end lost 4 bases, the J end lost 7 bases, and 12 bases lay between the germline ends. From germline, CDR1 is SGHNT and CDR2 YYREEE (reference sequence). CDR3 size: 12 residues. The DNA for the CDR3 is TGTGCCAGCAGCCTCCAGGACAAGGAGCAGTACTTC. Its translation is CASSLQDKEQYF.

This clone was observed a single time. CDR3 bases: TGTGCCAGCAGTCCCCGCCGGACTAGTACGGATACGCAGTATTTT. This codes for CASSPRRTSTDTQYF. The J gene is TRBJ2-3, the V gene TRBV28; 7 positions match TRBD2. The trim removed 5 bases at V and 6 bases at J, leaving 11 bases unmatched. Per germline, CDR1 MDHEN and CDR2 SYDVKM. The CDR3 totals 15 residues.

The genes are TRBV6-5 and TRBJ2-7; D not certain. The CDR3 covers 13 residues. The ends were cut back, 5 bases at V and 9 bases at J, with 17 bases in the middle. Germline lookup yields CDR1 MNHEY and CDR2 SVGAGI. CDR3 bases: TGTGCCAGCAGTGAAAAGAGGATCTCGGGGCAGTACTTC. Translation gives CASSEKRISGQYF.

The chain uses TRBV27 and TRBJ2-7, with 12 bases matching TRBD2. Looked up from germline, CDR1 is MNHEY and CDR2 is SMNVEV (reference sequence). The CDR3 covers 14 residues. V was clipped by 5 bases and J by 4 bases; unmatched bases: 3. The CDR3 is CASSRLAGGYEQYF. CDR3 sequence (DNA): TGTGCCAGCAGTAGGCTAGCGGGGGGGTACGAGCAGTACTTC.

This clone appeared once. The chain employs TRBV6-1 and TRBJ1-3, with D tentatively TRBD1 (5 bases). V lost 6 bases to trimming and J lost 4 bases, with 13 bases between them. There are 14 residues in the CDR3. The germline gives CDR1 MNHNS, CDR2 SASEGT. In DNA form, the CDR3 reads TGTGCCAGCAGACAGGCCTGGGGAGGAAACACCATATATTTT. It translates to CASRQAWGGNTIYF.

The rearrangement joins TRBV4-1 to TRBJ1-2, with 7 bases matching TRBD1. The CDR3 is 15 residues long. Germline V gene lookup returns CDR1 MGHRA and CDR2 YSYEKL. V gave up 4 bases and J gave up 5 bases; unmatched junction bases: 10. Here the CDR3 reads CASSLQGTALYGYTF. The CDR3 bases are TGCGCCAGCAGCCTCCAAGGGACAGCCTTATATGGCTACACCTTC.

The V call is TRBV7-9, the J call TRBJ1-1; tentative D call: TRBD1 (5 bases). The CDR3 is 14 amino acids. V dropped 3 bases and J dropped 0 bases, with 8 bases sitting between them. Germline assignment: CDR1 SEHNR and CDR2 FQNEAQ (reference sequence). The CDR3 loop reads CASSFLGVNTEAFF. CDR3 bases: TGTGCCAGCAGCTTCCTAGGGGTGAACACTGAAGCTTTCTTT.

V gene TRBV5-1 combines with J gene TRBJ1-6; 7 bases agree with TRBD1. Germline CDR1 and CDR2: SGHRS and YFSETQ. CDR3 length: 15 residues. The V gene end was trimmed by 1 base and the J gene end by 8 bases; junction bases not matched to a gene: 6. CDR3 protein: CASSLQETGYSPLHF. The CDR3 region has the DNA TGCGCCAGCAGCTTGCAGGAGACAGGGTATTCACCCCTCCACTTT.

V gene TRBV4-3 combines with J gene TRBJ2-7, with unresolved D. Trimming stripped 0 bases from V and 4 bases from J, with 13 bases between. The CDR3 loop spans 15 amino acids. CDR1 is LGHNA and CDR2 is YSLEER in the germline V gene. The CDR3 spells CASSQDPHSPYEQYF. DNA of the CDR3: TGCGCCAGCAGCCAAGACCCCCACAGCCCGTACGAGCAGTACTTC.

V usage is TRBV5-1 and J usage is TRBJ2-5, with D possibly matching TRBD2 (7 bases). The CDR3 sequence is 15 residues long. Trimming left V 5 bases short and J 3 bases short, with 17 bases between. The germline V gene encodes CDR1 SGHRS and CDR2 YFSETQ. This CDR3 reads CASRMGGGREETQYF. In DNA form, the CDR3 reads TGCGCCAGCAGAATGGGGGGGGGCCGTGAAGAGACCCAGTACTTC. Complete variable domain (other parts from reference TRBV5-1 and TRBJ2-5): KAGVTQTPRYLIKTRGQQVTLSCSPISGHRSVSWYQQTPGQGLQFLFEYFSETQRNKGNFPGRFSGRQFSNSRSEMNVSTLELGDSALYLCASRMGGGREETQYFGPGTRLLVL.

This chain links TRBV5-1 with TRBJ2-7, with D possibly being TRBD2 (7 bases). CDR1 is SGHRS, CDR2 YFSETQ, per germline. The V end was cut by 0 bases, the J end by 7 bases, with 17 bases between. The CDR3 extends over 15 amino acids. The CDR3 reads CASSLDGGGPREQYF. The CDR3 region has the DNA TGCGCCAGCAGCTTGGATGGGGGGGGGCCTCGGGAGCAGTACTTC.